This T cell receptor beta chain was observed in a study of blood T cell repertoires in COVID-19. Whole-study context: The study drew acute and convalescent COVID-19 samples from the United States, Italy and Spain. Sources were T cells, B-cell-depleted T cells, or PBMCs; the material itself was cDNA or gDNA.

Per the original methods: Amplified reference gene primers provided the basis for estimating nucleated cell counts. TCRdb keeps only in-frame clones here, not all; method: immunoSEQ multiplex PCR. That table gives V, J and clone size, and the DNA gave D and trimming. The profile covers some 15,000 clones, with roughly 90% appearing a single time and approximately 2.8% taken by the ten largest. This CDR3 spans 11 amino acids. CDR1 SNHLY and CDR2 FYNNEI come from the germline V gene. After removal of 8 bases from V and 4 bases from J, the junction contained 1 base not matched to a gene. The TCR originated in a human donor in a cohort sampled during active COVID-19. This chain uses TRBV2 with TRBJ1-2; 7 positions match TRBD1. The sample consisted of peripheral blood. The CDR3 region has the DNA TGTGCCAGCCAGGGGGGCTATGGCTACACCTTC. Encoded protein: CASQGGYGYTF.